Listed below are T cell receptor beta chains from one sample, sequenced in a study of shared clonotypes between healthy human individuals. Here immunoSEQ multiplex PCR was the method, and the copy in TCRdb shows in-frame clones only, minus some. Found here are fewer than 600,000 clones, roughly 79% of them singletons; the top ten hold around 12%. Input material: PBMCs. Receptors originate from a middle-aged woman in good health. Some clones in this sample may be carry-over from other donors' samples. The CDR3 runs from the conserved cysteine through the conserved F or W. D genes are given only for firm matches. The size of a clone is reported for some rows only, either as once, few or many, or as a class for expanded clones.

NA	NA	TRBV6-6	TRBJ1-2	13	CASSYGGNYGYTF	TGTGCCAGCAGTTATGGCGGAAACTATGGCTACACCTTC
TRBD2	NA	TRBV30	TRBJ2-7	13	CAWSGLAGYEQYF	TGTGCCTGGAGTGGATTAGCGGGGTACGAGCAGTACTTC
NA	NA	TRBV10-2	TRBJ2-1	13	CASRTTLYNEQFF	TGCGCCAGCAGGACGACTCTTTACAATGAGCAGTTCTTC
NA	NA	TRBV6-1	TRBJ2-7	14	CASSPQPDAFEQYF	TGTGCCAGCAGCCCCCAACCCGACGCCTTCGAGCAGTACTTC
TRBD2	NA	TRBV27	TRBJ2-7	15	CASSPRLAGASEQYF	TGTGCCAGCAGTCCTCGACTAGCGGGAGCTAGCGAGCAGTACTTC
NA	NA	TRBV27	TRBJ2-7	15	CASSRGYRELRGQYF	TGTGCCAGCAGCCGTGGGTACAGAGAGCTACGGGGGCAGTACTTC
TRBD1	NA	TRBV15	TRBJ2-2	18	CATSRDLVTGAPTGELFF	TGTGCCACCAGCAGAGATCTGGTGACAGGGGCACCCACCGGGGAGCTGTTTTTT
NA	NA	TRBV7-9	TRBJ2-1	14	CASSLEPSYNEQFF	TGTGCCAGCAGCTTAGAGCCGTCCTACAATGAGCAGTTCTTC
TRBD2	NA	TRBV5-4	TRBJ2-7	16	CASSLVPTSDPYEQYF	TGTGCCAGCAGCTTGGTTCCGACTAGCGATCCCTACGAGCAGTACTTC
NA	NA	TRBV28	TRBJ2-5	11	CASSFWGTQYF	TGTGCCAGCAGTTTCTGGGGGACCCAGTACTTC
NA	once	TRBV27	TRBJ2-5	14	CASSLRQGGETQYF	TGTGCCAGCAGTCTCCGACAGGGAGGGGAGACCCAGTACTTC
NA	NA	TRBV27	TRBJ2-5	13	CASSTRWGETQYF	TGTGCCAGCAGTACCCGGTGGGGGGAGACCCAGTACTTC
NA	NA	TRBV5-5	TRBJ1-2	15	CASSLAGTSAYGYTF	TGTGCCAGCAGCTTGGCCGGTACTAGTGCCTATGGCTACACCTTC
TRBD1	NA	TRBV28	TRBJ1-6	15	CASSLSDRDNSPLHF	TGTGCCAGCAGTTTATCGGACAGGGATAATTCACCCCTCCACTTT
NA	NA	TRBV28	TRBJ2-2	15	CASSPTRVRTGELFF	TGTGCCAGCAGTCCCACTCGGGTTCGGACCGGGGAGCTGTTTTTT
TRBD1	NA	TRBV28	TRBJ1-3	16	CASSLTGRGLGNTIYF	TGTGCCAGCAGTTTAACGGGTAGGGGGCTTGGAAACACCATATATTTT
NA	NA	TRBV11-3	TRBJ2-1	16	CASSFRKGATYNEQFF	TGTGCCAGCAGCTTTAGGAAGGGTGCCACCTACAATGAGCAGTTCTTC
TRBD2	NA	TRBV13	TRBJ2-7	19	CASSLTLRSGNRISYEQYF	TGTGCCAGCAGCTTAACCTTAAGAAGCGGGAATAGGATTTCCTACGAGCAGTACTTC
TRBD1	NA	TRBV5-4	TRBJ2-6	16	CASRKKQGVGANVLTF	TGTGCCAGCAGAAAAAAACAGGGGGTTGGGGCCAACGTCCTGACTTTC
TRBD1	NA	TRBV5-6	TRBJ1-2	16	CASSFMGVGQGDGYTF	TGTGCCAGCAGCTTCATGGGGGTGGGACAGGGCGACGGCTACACCTTC
NA	NA	TRBV5-1	TRBJ1-5	14	CASSEDAGNQPQHF	TGCGCCAGCAGCGAGGACGCCGGCAATCAGCCCCAGCATTTT
NA	NA	TRBV2	TRBJ1-4	13	CASSDWGVEKLFF	TGTGCCAGCAGTGATTGGGGGGTTGAAAAACTGTTTTTT
TRBD1	few	TRBV11-1	TRBJ2-1	15	CASSLDRGPYNEQFF	TGTGCCAGCAGCTTAGACAGGGGCCCCTACAATGAGCAGTTCTTC
NA	NA	TRBV6-6	TRBJ2-7	14	CASRGRTGAYEQYF	TGTGCCAGCAGGGGGAGGACAGGAGCCTACGAGCAGTACTTC
TRBD1	NA	TRBV7-2	TRBJ2-7	13	CASSPGTGREQYF	TGTGCCAGCAGCCCCGGGACAGGGAGAGAGCAGTACTTC
NA	NA	TRBV6-5	TRBJ1-4	15	CASRGPGVTNEKLFF	TGTGCCAGCAGAGGGCCCGGGGTGACTAATGAAAAACTGTTTTTT
NA	few	TRBV30	TRBJ2-1	15	CAWTGKGRPRDEQFF	TGTGCCTGGACCGGGAAGGGCCGTCCTCGGGATGAGCAGTTCTTC
TRBD1	NA	TRBV4-2	TRBJ2-2	15	CASSPGQGATGELFF	TGTGCCAGCAGCCCCGGACAGGGGGCCACCGGGGAGCTGTTTTTT
TRBD1	NA	TRBV25-1	TRBJ2-1	14	CARKTGRSYNEQFF	TGTGCCAGAAAGACAGGGAGATCCTACAATGAGCAGTTCTTC
TRBD2	NA	TRBV28	TRBJ2-2	16	CASSLSTSGNTGELFF	TGTGCCAGCAGTTTATCGACTAGCGGGAACACCGGGGAGCTGTTTTTT
TRBD1	NA	TRBV27	TRBJ2-7	14	CASSSGTGRYEQYF	TGTGCCAGCAGTTCCGGGACAGGGCGATACGAGCAGTACTTC
TRBD1	NA	TRBV5-1	TRBJ2-5	14	CASSPGQGKETQYF	TGCGCCAGCAGCCCCGGACAGGGGAAAGAGACCCAGTACTTC
NA	NA	TRBV28	TRBJ1-2	13	CASRSSGFYGYTF	TGTGCCAGCAGATCCTCAGGTTTCTATGGCTACACCTTC
TRBD2	NA	TRBV7-8	TRBJ2-1	15	CASSVQAGGYNEQFF	TGTGCCAGCAGCGTGCAAGCGGGAGGATACAATGAGCAGTTCTTC
NA	NA	TRBV28	TRBJ1-1	14	CASSPPHLQGEAFF	TGTGCCAGCAGCCCTCCCCACCTCCAGGGTGAAGCTTTCTTT
NA	NA	TRBV29-1	TRBJ2-7	12	CSVEDKTYEQYF	TGCAGCGTTGAAGACAAAACCTACGAGCAGTACTTC
NA	few	TRBV28	TRBJ1-1	13	CATQRTGNTEAFF	TGTGCCACCCAACGGACGGGGAACACTGAAGCTTTCTTT
NA	NA	TRBV7-7	TRBJ1-5	18	CASSLDGAVWQTNQPQHF	TGTGCTAGCAGCTTAGATGGGGCCGTTTGGCAGACCAATCAGCCCCAGCATTTT
NA	NA	TRBV5-4	TRBJ2-5	13	CASSLEGQETQYF	TGTGCCAGCAGCTTGGAGGGCCAAGAGACCCAGTACTTC
NA	once	TRBV14	TRBJ1-1	18	CASSQVGVRAGMNTEAFF	TGTGCCAGCAGCCAAGTGGGGGTTCGTGCAGGGATGAACACTGAAGCTTTCTTT
NA	NA	TRBV27	TRBJ2-7	15	CASSPGGGRVYEQYF	TGTGCCAGCAGTCCAGGGGGCGGGAGGGTTTACGAGCAGTACTTC
TRBD1	NA	TRBV5-1	TRBJ2-7	14	CASSAYGTGTEQYF	TGCGCCAGCAGCGCCTATGGGACAGGGACCGAGCAGTACTTC
NA	NA	TRBV29-1	TRBJ2-5	15	CSVDGMTAKQETQYF	TGCAGCGTTGATGGTATGACAGCAAAGCAAGAGACCCAGTACTTC
NA	NA	TRBV5-4	TRBJ1-6	16	CASSPGSSSYNSPLHF	TGTGCCAGCAGCCCGGGGAGTAGCTCCTATAATTCACCCCTCCACTTT
NA	NA	TRBV5-1	TRBJ1-2	14	CASSVDSRSYGYTF	TGCGCCAGCAGCGTGGACAGCAGGAGCTATGGCTACACCTTC
NA	NA	TRBV1	TRBJ2-2	14	CTSRQGRRAGELFF	TGCACCAGCAGACAGGGTCGAAGGGCCGGGGAGCTGTTTTTT
NA	NA	TRBV7-9	TRBJ1-1	15	CASSGWGVVDTEAFF	TGTGCCAGCAGCGGCTGGGGGGTAGTAGACACTGAAGCTTTCTTT
TRBD2	NA	TRBV5-1	TRBJ2-3	16	CASSLAVGGVTDTQYF	TGCGCCAGCAGCTTGGCCGTGGGAGGGGTCACAGATACGCAGTATTTT
TRBD1	NA	TRBV6-1	TRBJ1-5	12	CASSKTGWPQHF	TGTGCCAGCAGTAAGACAGGGTGGCCCCAGCATTTT
NA	NA	TRBV28	TRBJ1-5	14	CASNLEGLNQPQHF	TGTGCCAGCAATTTGGAGGGGCTCAATCAGCCCCAGCATTTT
TRBD2	few	TRBV11-1	TRBJ2-1	19	CASSPSGLAGGSSYNEQFF	TGTGCCAGCAGCCCCAGTGGACTAGCGGGAGGGAGCTCCTACAATGAGCAGTTCTTC
NA	NA	TRBV11-2	TRBJ2-1	14	CASSSRAVYNEQFF	TGTGCCAGCAGCTCCCGGGCAGTTTACAATGAGCAGTTCTTC
NA	few	TRBV7-9	TRBJ2-7	14	CASRTEGQPYEQYF	TGTGCCAGCCGCACAGAGGGGCAGCCCTACGAGCAGTACTTC
TRBD2	NA	TRBV28	TRBJ2-7	16	CASSPGGASGTYEQYF	TGTGCCAGCAGCCCTGGCGGGGCTAGCGGGACCTACGAGCAGTACTTC